These 18 T cell receptor beta chains were sequenced from one sample in a study of CD8+ T cells in alopecia areata. The treatment: oral pan-JAK inhibitor, 5-10 mg twice daily. It was cDNA, reverse transcribed from extracted RNA, that served as the sequencing template. This table comes from immunoSEQ multiplex PCR, and its TCRdb copy is limited to in-frame clones, with some not included. The sample lists around 100,000 clones; about 59% were seen once. The material sequenced was CD8+ T cells sorted from blood, taken at week 24, from a patient treated with tofacitinib. The receptors were sampled from a human donor with alopecia areata.

The genes are TRBV11-2 and TRBJ2-7, with D perhaps matching TRBD1 (5 bases). CDR3 length equals 14 residues. V was clipped by 5 bases and J by 2 bases, with 13 bases between them. Germline assignment: CDR1 SGHAT and CDR2 FQNNGV. The CDR3 region is CASSESWGTYEQYF. CDR3 sequence (DNA): TGTGCCAGCAGCGAGTCCTGGGGCACCTACGAGCAGTACTTC.

In this sample, this clone turned up once. The rearrangement joins TRBV30 to TRBJ2-2; D remains ambiguous. The CDR3 runs to 13 residues. The V end was cut by 3 bases, the J end by 4 bases, with 9 bases between. Germline V gene lookup returns CDR1 GTSNPN and CDR2 SVGIG (reference sequence). The CDR3 DNA reads as TGTGCCTGGAGCAATGGCGTCACCGGGGAGCTGTTTTTT. Its translation: CAWSNGVTGELFF. Based on the CDR3 plus reference TRBV30 and TRBJ2-2, the full variable domain is SQTIHQWPATLVQPVGSPLSLECTVEGTSNPNLYWYRQAAGRGLQLLFYSVGIGQISSEVPQNLSASRPQDRQFILSSKKLLLSDSGFYLCAWSNGVTGELFFGEGSRLTVL.

The chain is built from TRBV9 and TRBJ1-1; D not resolved. This CDR3 spans 13 amino acids. Trimming removed 1 base from V and 2 bases from J, with 6 bases in between. Per the germline V gene, CDR1 is SGDLS and CDR2 is YYNGEE. The CDR3 bases are TGTGCCAGCAGCGTACAGGTTAACACTGAAGCTTTCTTT. As protein: CASSVQVNTEAFF.

In its sample, this clone was seen a few times. The chain recombines TRBV9 with TRBJ2-7; the D is unclear. The germline CDR1 and CDR2 sequences are SGDLS and YYNGEE. The V gene lost 4 bases and the J gene lost 7 bases, with 9 bases spanning the gap. The CDR3 totals 11 residues. This CDR3 reads CASSSSGEQYF. CDR3 DNA: TGTGCCAGCAGCTCTAGTGGGGAGCAGTACTTC.

The chain joins TRBV6-1 to TRBJ1-1; maybe TRBD1 (5 bases). Germline assignment: CDR1 MNHNS and CDR2 SASEGT. The ends were cut back, 5 bases at V and 1 base at J, with 14 bases in the middle. The CDR3 sequence is 15 residues long. The CDR3 is CASSQGGLANTEAFF. DNA for the CDR3: TGTGCCAGCAGTCAGGGAGGATTAGCGAACACTGAAGCTTTCTTT.

The DNA of the CDR3 is TGTGCCAGTACCCCGGGACAGGGGGTTCGTCAGCCCCAGCATTTT. Protein product: CASTPGQGVRQPQHF. The J gene is TRBJ1-5, the V gene TRBV19; 11 positions match TRBD1. CDR3 length equals 15 residues. The ends lost 7 bases at V and 6 bases at J; junction bases unmatched: 8. Germline V gene data show CDR1 as LNHDA and CDR2 as SQIVND (reference sequence).

CDR3 DNA: TGCGCCAGCAGTGGGCACCCCTCCGATGAGCAGTTCTTC. This codes for CASSGHPSDEQFF. This chain connects TRBV4-1 to TRBJ2-1; D uncertain. V was clipped by 6 bases and J by 8 bases, with 14 bases between them. This CDR3 region has 13 residues. Germline V gene sequence: CDR1 MGHRA, CDR2 YSYEKL.

This clone showed up just a few times. In DNA, the CDR3 is TGTGCCAGCAGACTTGCAGCGGATGAGCAGTTCTTC. This translates into CASRLAADEQFF. The chain recombines TRBV7-9 with TRBJ2-1; D may be TRBD2 (5 bases). The CDR3 has 12 residues. Germline CDR1 and CDR2: SEHNR and FQNEAQ (reference sequence). Trimming shortened V by 6 bases and J by 8 bases, and 11 bases separated the two germline ends.

This chain joins TRBV27 and TRBJ2-3; D ambiguous. V lost 7 bases to trimming and J lost 4 bases, with 9 bases between them. In germline, CDR1 is MNHEY, CDR2 SMNVEV (reference sequence). This CDR3 has 12 residues. Here the CDR3 reads CASTDVPDTQYF. The DNA for the CDR3 is TGTGCCAGCACCGATGTACCAGATACGCAGTATTTT.

The chain links TRBV6-1 to TRBJ1-1; TRBD1 agrees at 8 bases. The CDR3 covers 14 residues. From germline, CDR1 is MNHNS and CDR2 SASEGT. V shed 3 bases, J shed 7 bases, and the junction held 7 bases outside the gene matches. DNA for the CDR3: TGTGCCAGCAGTGACCCCGGGACAGGAATTGAAGCTTTCTTT. Translating it yields CASSDPGTGIEAFF.

The chain carries TRBV9 and TRBJ1-5; D uncertain. From germline, CDR1 is SGDLS and CDR2 YYNGEE. This CDR3 is built from 15 residues. V was trimmed by 4 bases and J by 0 bases, leaving 11 bases between them. The CDR3 sequence: CASSLDFDSNQPQHF. DNA of the CDR3: TGTGCCAGCAGCCTTGACTTCGATAGCAATCAGCCCCAGCATTTT.

J is TRBJ1-2 and V is TRBV7-9, with TRBD1 as a possible D gene (6 bases). Germline V gene lookup returns CDR1 SEHNR and CDR2 FQNEAQ (reference sequence). The CDR3 has 14 amino acids. V gave up 5 bases and J gave up 7 bases, with 17 bases separating them. The CDR3 region is CASSNQGRGLGYTF. The CDR3 bases are TGTGCCAGCAGCAATCAGGGGAGGGGCCTTGGCTACACCTTC.

This clone was observed a few times. V gene TRBV15 combines with J gene TRBJ1-1; no definite D call. V was pared by 6 bases and J by 6 bases, with 8 bases between. Germline CDR1 reads LNHNV; CDR2 reads YYDKDF (reference sequence). CDR3 size: 11 residues. CDR3: CATRLGSEAFF. The CDR3 DNA reads as TGTGCCACCAGATTGGGTTCTGAAGCTTTCTTT. The full variable domain, with the rest looked up from reference TRBV15 and TRBJ1-1, is DAMVIQNPRYQVTQFGKPVTLSCSQTLNHNVMYWYQQKSSQAPKLLFHYYDKDFNNEADTPDNFQSRRPNTSFCFLDIRSPGLGDTAMYLCATRLGSEAFFGQGTRLTVV.

This chain uses TRBV27 with TRBJ2-5; TRBD1 matches 11 bases. V lost 5 bases and J lost 5; bases outside the gene matches: 7. The germline gives CDR1 MNHEY, CDR2 SMNVEV (reference sequence). The CDR3 has 15 residues. CDR3 amino acids: CASSPWTGGKETQYF. CDR3 DNA sequence: TGTGCCAGCAGTCCCTGGACAGGGGGCAAGGAGACCCAGTACTTC.

V and J are TRBV6-5 and TRBJ1-1; D gene ambiguous. The CDR3 runs to 10 residues. Germline V gives CDR1 MNHEY, CDR2 SVGAGI. V was trimmed by 5 bases and J by 2 bases, leaving 0 bases between them. This chain's CDR3 is CASSNTEAFF. Written as DNA, the CDR3 is TGTGCCAGCAGTAACACTGAAGCTTTCTTT.

This chain uses TRBV15 with TRBJ1-5, with D maybe TRBD1 (5 bases). The CDR3 spans 17 residues. The V and J ends lost 0 bases and 2 bases respectively, with 14 bases between them. Looked up from germline, CDR1 is LNHNV and CDR2 is YYDKDF (reference sequence). CDR3: CATSREPRDLGNQPQHF. The DNA of the CDR3 is TGTGCCACCAGCAGAGAGCCCAGGGACCTCGGCAATCAGCCCCAGCATTTT.

This clone was counted a few times. The rearrangement joins TRBV9 to TRBJ2-1, with 13 bases lining up with TRBD2. Germline CDR1 reads SGDLS; CDR2 reads YYNGEE. The CDR3 extends over 14 amino acids. V shed 2 bases, J shed 7 bases, and the junction held 0 bases outside the gene matches. As DNA, the CDR3 is TGTGCCAGCAGCGTGACTAGCGGGGGGAATGAGCAGTTCTTC. It specifies CASSVTSGGNEQFF. The complete variable domain, with remaining parts taken from reference TRBV9 and TRBJ2-1, reads DSGVTQTPKHLITATGQRVTLRCSPRSGDLSVYWYQQSLDQGLQFLIQYYNGEERAKGNILERFSAQQFPDLHSELNLSSLELGDSALYFCASSVTSGGNEQFFGPGTRLTVL.

The V call is TRBV5-4, the J call TRBJ1-6; no firm D call. CDR3 length equals 16 residues. Germline CDR1 is SGHNT and CDR2 is YYREEE (reference sequence). The germline V and J ends were trimmed by 0 bases and 0 bases, with 7 bases remaining between them. CDR3 sequence reads: CASSLAGSSYNSPLHF. Written as DNA, the CDR3 is TGTGCCAGCAGCTTGGCGGGAAGCTCCTATAATTCACCCCTCCACTTT.